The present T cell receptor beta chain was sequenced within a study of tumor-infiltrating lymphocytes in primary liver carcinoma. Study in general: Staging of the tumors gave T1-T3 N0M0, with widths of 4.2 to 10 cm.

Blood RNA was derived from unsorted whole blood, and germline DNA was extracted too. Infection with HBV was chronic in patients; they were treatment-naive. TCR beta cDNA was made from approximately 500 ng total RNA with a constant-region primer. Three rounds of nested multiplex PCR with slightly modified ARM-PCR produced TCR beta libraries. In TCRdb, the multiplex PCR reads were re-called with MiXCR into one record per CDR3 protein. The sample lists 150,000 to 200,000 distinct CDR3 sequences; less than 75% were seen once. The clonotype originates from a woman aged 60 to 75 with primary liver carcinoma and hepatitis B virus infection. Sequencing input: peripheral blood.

CDR3 loop: CASSFQDGSQETQYF. The CDR3 DNA sequence: TGTGCCAGCAGTTTCCAGGACGGGTCACAAGAGACCCAGTACTTC. The V and J genes are TRBV6-5 and TRBJ2-5; D remains unclear. This CDR3 comprises 15 residues. Germline V gene data show CDR1 as MNHEY and CDR2 as SVGAGI. Trimming shortened V by 4 bases and J by 2 bases, and 14 bases separated the two germline ends.